One and the same sample provided the 20 T cell receptor beta chains below, sequenced in a study of cytomegalovirus exposure and HLA in healthy donors. The PCR had 60 Vbeta and 13 Jbeta primers. Produced via immunoSEQ multiplex PCR; TCRdb's table is partial and in-frame only. In the table there are about 130,000 clones, more than 70% of which are singletons. Material for sequencing was PBMCs. The origin of the receptors is a man aged 30 to 39 in good health and CMV-seronegative.

As DNA, the CDR3 is TGTGCCAGCCGACCGGCGAGAGGGGGTCCCACTGAAGCTTTCTTT. Translating it yields CASRPARGGPTEAFF. The chain has TRBV6-6 and TRBJ1-1; possible D gene TRBD1, 6 bases. The CDR3 has 15 amino acids. CDR1 and CDR2 from the germline V gene are MNHNY and SVGAGI (reference sequence). V was shortened by 8 bases and J by 4 bases, with 20 bases between the two germline ends.

The genes are TRBV27 and TRBJ2-7; D might be TRBD2 (6 bases). In germline, CDR1 is MNHEY, CDR2 SMNVEV (reference sequence). Trimming removed 0 bases from V and 1 base from J, with 13 bases in between. The CDR3 extends over 16 amino acids. The CDR3: CASSLSAGIKSYEQYF. In DNA form, the CDR3 reads TGTGCCAGCAGTTTATCGGCGGGGATTAAGTCCTACGAGCAGTACTTC.

In the case of this clone: The same CDR3 can be traced to other DNA sequences in this sample. This chain links TRBV5-4 with TRBJ2-1; 12 bases agree with TRBD2. Germline CDR1 reads SGHNT; CDR2 reads YYREEE (reference sequence). Trimming took 4 bases from V and 2 from J; bases not matched to a gene: 7. The CDR3 loop spans 17 amino acids. CDR3 region: CASSTGLAGATYNEQFF. The CDR3 region has the DNA TGTGCCAGCAGCACGGGACTAGCGGGTGCAACCTACAATGAGCAGTTCTTC.

This chain uses TRBV2 with TRBJ1-4; a weak D match, TRBD1 (6 bases). Trimming pared 3 bases from V and 1 base from J, leaving 6 bases between. Germline CDR1 is SNHLY and CDR2 is FYNNEI. The CDR3 totals 14 residues. CDR3 amino acids: CASSDRGTNEKLFF. As DNA, the CDR3 is TGTGCCAGCAGTGACAGGGGAACTAATGAAAAACTGTTTTTT.

This rearrangement joins TRBV15 to TRBJ2-2, with 10 bases matching TRBD2. Per germline, CDR1 LNHNV and CDR2 YYDKDF (reference sequence). This CDR3 region has 19 residues. J gave up 9 bases and V 0 bases, and 16 bases lay outside the gene matches. Written as DNA, the CDR3 is TGTGCCACCAGCAGAGATCGGGCTAGCGGGAGTGGTTTTGACCGGGAGCTGTTTTTT. Residues: CATSRDRASGSGFDRELFF.

The chain couples TRBV6-5 to TRBJ2-3; tentatively, D is TRBD1 (5 bases). The V gene lost 2 bases and the J gene lost 5 bases, with 11 bases spanning the gap. This CDR3 is built from 14 residues. Germline CDR1 reads MNHEY; CDR2 reads SVGAGI. The CDR3 sequence: CASSYTAREDTQYF. CDR3 DNA sequence: TGTGCCAGCAGTTACACGGCCAGGGAAGATACGCAGTATTTT.

The J gene is TRBJ1-5, the V gene TRBV7-9, with unresolved D. CDR3 length equals 13 residues. Looked up from germline, CDR1 is SEHNR and CDR2 is FQNEAQ (reference sequence). V was clipped by 1 base and J by 4 bases, with 5 bases between them. The CDR3 loop is CASSLDSNQPQHF. The CDR3 nucleotides read TGTGCCAGCAGCTTAGACAGTAATCAGCCCCAGCATTTT.

This sequence joins TRBV7-9 and TRBJ2-5; TRBD2 matches at 7 bases. The CDR3 consists of 15 residues. Per germline, CDR1 SEHNR and CDR2 FQNEAQ (reference sequence). V lost 2 bases, J lost 5 bases, and 8 bases stayed unmatched. The CDR3 DNA is TGTGCCAGCAGCTTAACCGGACTAGTTGAGGAGACCCAGTACTTC. Translation: CASSLTGLVEETQYF.

The chain uses TRBV7-3 and TRBJ2-3; 8 nucleotides match TRBD2. The CDR3 sequence is 17 residues long. The ends lost 1 base at V and 2 bases at J; junction bases unmatched: 8. From germline, CDR1 is SGHTA and CDR2 FQGTGA. CDR3 in amino acids: CASSLMGSGAFTDTQYF. CDR3 sequence (DNA): TGTGCCAGCAGCTTAATGGGTAGCGGGGCCTTCACAGATACGCAGTATTTT. The variable domain in full, completed from reference TRBV7-3 and TRBJ2-3, reads GAGVSQTPSNKVTEKGKYVELRCDPISGHTALYWYRQSLGQGPEFLIYFQGTGAADDSGLPNDRFFAVRPEGSVSTLKIQRTERGDSAVYLCASSLMGSGAFTDTQYFGPGTRLTVL.

The V call is TRBV2, the J call TRBJ2-1; 9 bases fit TRBD2. The CDR3 loop spans 19 amino acids. Germline lookup yields CDR1 SNHLY and CDR2 FYNNEI. With 3 bases clipped from V and 1 base from J, the junction kept 13 bases outside the gene matches. CDR3: CASSDAGVAGDWSYNEQFF. In DNA, the CDR3 is TGTGCCAGCAGTGATGCAGGGGTAGCGGGAGATTGGTCCTACAATGAGCAGTTCTTC.

The rearrangement joins TRBV28 to TRBJ2-3; 10 nucleotides align to TRBD2. The germline gives CDR1 MDHEN, CDR2 SYDVKM. The CDR3 has 15 amino acids. With 4 bases clipped from V and 4 bases from J, the junction kept 5 bases outside the gene matches. The CDR3 reads CASSSPSGSSDTQYF. CDR3 sequence (DNA): TGTGCCAGCAGTTCCCCTAGCGGGAGCTCAGATACGCAGTATTTT.

The gene calls are TRBV11-2 and TRBJ1-4, with TRBD1 matching over 7 bases. Germline assignment: CDR1 SGHAT and CDR2 FQNNGV. J was trimmed by 5 bases and V by 6 bases; bases with no gene match: 9. This CDR3 has 15 amino acids. The CDR3 reads CASRFGTDVNEKLFF. For the CDR3, the DNA is TGTGCCAGCAGATTCGGGACAGACGTAAATGAAAAACTGTTTTTT.

This clone has just a few counts. The rearrangement joins TRBV9 to TRBJ2-3; 15 nucleotides match TRBD2. The CDR3 totals 17 residues. V trimming: 5 bases; J trimming: 3 bases; junction bases outside the gene matches: 7. Germline V gene data show CDR1 as SGDLS and CDR2 as YYNGEE. The CDR3 loop reads CASRPGLAGGWTDTQYF. The CDR3 nucleotides read TGTGCCAGCAGGCCGGGACTAGCGGGAGGATGGACAGATACGCAGTATTTT.

The gene calls are TRBV20-1 and TRBJ2-5; TRBD2 is a possible D gene (5 bases). The CDR3 runs 11 residues. V dropped 6 bases and J dropped 3 bases, with 8 bases sitting between them. CDR1 is DFQATT, CDR2 SNEGSKA, per germline (reference sequence). The CDR3 region is CSARAEETQYF. DNA of the CDR3: TGCAGTGCGCGAGCGGAAGAGACCCAGTACTTC.

The genes are TRBV29-1 and TRBJ2-2, with 8 bases matching TRBD2. This CDR3 comprises 15 residues. The V and J ends lost 5 bases and 4 bases, in that order; junction bases with no gene match: 9. CDR1 and CDR2 from the germline V gene are SQVTM and ANQGSEA. The CDR3 protein is CSVSRTSTGTGELFF. The CDR3 DNA reads as TGCAGCGTTTCAAGGACTAGCACGGGCACCGGGGAGCTGTTTTTT.

The J gene is TRBJ1-5, the V gene TRBV4-1; unclear D gene. Trimming took off 0 bases at V and 7 bases at J, with 10 bases between the two ends. The germline V gene has CDR1 MGHRA and CDR2 YSYEKL. There are 14 residues in the CDR3. The CDR3 spells CASSQDMRIQPQHF. DNA for the CDR3: TGCGCCAGCAGCCAAGATATGAGGATCCAGCCCCAGCATTTT.

V gene TRBV9 combines with J gene TRBJ2-1, with D tentatively TRBD2 (5 bases). CDR3 length equals 15 residues. V dropped 0 bases and J dropped 8 bases, with 15 bases sitting between them. The germline CDR1 and CDR2 sequences are SGDLS and YYNGEE. The CDR3 sequence: CASSVGGLERDEQFF. The CDR3 nucleotides are TGTGCCAGCAGCGTAGGTGGACTCGAGAGGGATGAGCAGTTCTTC.

This sequence joins TRBV9 and TRBJ2-3, with 9 positions matching TRBD1. V lost 4 bases to trimming and J lost 4 bases; unmatched junction nucleotides: 7. The germline V gene encodes CDR1 SGDLS and CDR2 YYNGEE. The CDR3 is 15 amino acids. The CDR3 coding sequence is TGTGCCAGCAGCACACAGGGACAGGGTGCAGATACGCAGTATTTT. Translation gives CASSTQGQGADTQYF.

The chain links TRBV30 to TRBJ2-7; possibly TRBD1 for D (5 bases). The CDR3 runs 13 residues. Germline V gene data show CDR1 as GTSNPN and CDR2 as SVGIG (reference sequence). V gave up 2 bases and J gave up 6 bases, with 14 bases separating them. The CDR3 DNA sequence: TGTGCCTGGAGTTTAGGGGCCTTCGGCGAGCAGTACTTC. Protein: CAWSLGAFGEQYF.

This chain uses TRBV15 with TRBJ2-5, with TRBD1 as a possible D gene (6 bases). Germline lookup yields CDR1 LNHNV and CDR2 YYDKDF (reference sequence). CDR3 size: 14 residues. V gave up 0 bases and J gave up 5 bases, with 10 bases separating them. CDR3 sequence: CATSRDRGYETQYF. CDR3 DNA sequence: TGTGCCACCAGCAGAGACAGGGGTTACGAGACCCAGTACTTC.